The TCR beta chain under discussion was sequenced for a study of blood T cell repertoires in COVID-19. Overall study: Acute and convalescent COVID-19 samples came from the United States, Italy and Spain.

The junction had 9 bases not matched to a gene; V was cut back by 4 bases and J by 6 bases. CDR1 and CDR2 from the germline V gene are LNHDA and SQIVND (reference sequence). The CDR3 consists of 16 residues. In the authors' workflow: Researchers report that nucleated cell counts were estimated from reference gene primer amplification. Clones were read by immunoSEQ multiplex PCR, and TCRdb kept only the in-frame ones, dropping some. The V and J calls and the clone size are those of that table, but D and trimming were determined from the DNA. The sample has just over 250,000 clones; roughly nine tenths are singletons.

This sequence joins TRBV19 and TRBJ1-5; 10 bases are a match to TRBD1. The TCR originated in a man aged 35 to 55 who had recovered from COVID-19. Sequencing was done on a sample of peripheral blood. The CDR3 region is CASSRSDRGPGQPQHF. In DNA form, the CDR3 reads TGTGCCAGTAGTAGATCCGACAGGGGGCCGGGTCAGCCCCAGCATTTT.